The clone carrying this T cell receptor (beta chain) was counted ten times or more. Its specificity is unknown. The sample belongs to a study of neurological immune-mediated disorders. The authors produced cDNA by 5'RACE using 10-nucleotide random UMIs. Over 190 million TCR-beta sequences from 15-18 subjects came out of each sequencing run. MiXCR, applied by TCRdb to the 5' RACE reads, yields one record per CDR3 protein. The table lists 30,000 to 35,000 distinct CDR3 sequences, under 30% of them singletons. CDR3 length: 15 residues. V was cut by 2 bases and J by 5 bases, with 13 bases left in between. Germline CDR1 is LNHDA and CDR2 is SQIVND (reference sequence). Whole-study findings and limits: Patients with HTLV-1-associated myelopathy showed the most TCR clonal expansion. Those with multiple sclerosis showed the least, falling below healthy controls.

For sorted libraries, the input was about 930,000 CD4+ or CD8+ T cells. The origin of this receptor is a man aged 50 to 59 with HTLV-1-associated myelopathy (HAM/TSP). Sequencing was carried out using CD4+ T cells from blood. V usage is TRBV19 and J usage is TRBJ2-1; perhaps TRBD1 as D (5 bases). CDR3 protein: CASSIRLGANNEQFF. The CDR3 DNA follows: TGTGCCAGTAGTATACGCCTAGGGGCGAACAATGAGCAGTTCTTC.